This TCR beta chain was observed in a study of shared T cell receptors in the human thymus. Germline-derived CDR1 and CDR2 are SGHTA and FQGTGA. V trimming: 5 bases; J trimming: 9 bases; junction bases outside the gene matches: 6. CDR3 length equals 13 residues. Sequencing used immunoSEQ multiplex PCR; TCRdb keeps in-frame clones, though not all of them. This sample has over 350,000 clones, with 85% to 95% found just once. The receptor comes from a human donor. The sequenced sample was thymocytes. The rearrangement joins TRBV7-3 to TRBJ2-1; 8 bases agree with TRBD1. The CDR3 protein is CASSRRQGTEQFF. The CDR3 DNA reads as TGTGCCAGCAGCAGAAGACAGGGGACTGAGCAGTTCTTC.